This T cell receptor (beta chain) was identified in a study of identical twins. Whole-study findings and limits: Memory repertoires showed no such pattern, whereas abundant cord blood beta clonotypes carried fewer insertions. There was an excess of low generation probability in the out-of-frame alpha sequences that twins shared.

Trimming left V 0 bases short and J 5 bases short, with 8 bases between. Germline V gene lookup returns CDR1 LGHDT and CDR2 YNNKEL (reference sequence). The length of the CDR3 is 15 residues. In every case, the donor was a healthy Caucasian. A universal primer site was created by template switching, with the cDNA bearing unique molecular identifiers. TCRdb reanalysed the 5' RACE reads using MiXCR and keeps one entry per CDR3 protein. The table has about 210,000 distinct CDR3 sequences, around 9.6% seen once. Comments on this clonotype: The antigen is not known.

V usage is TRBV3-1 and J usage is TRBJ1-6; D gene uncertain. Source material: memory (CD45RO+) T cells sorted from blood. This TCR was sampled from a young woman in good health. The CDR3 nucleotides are TGTGCCAGCAGCCAAGACGCAGACGATAATTCACCCCTCCACTTT. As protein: CASSQDADDNSPLHF.